The source of this T cell receptor (beta chain) is a study of early T cells in non-severe SARS-CoV-2 infection. TCRdb processed the 5' RACE reads anew with MiXCR; each CDR3 protein has one entry. The sample yields just under 65,000 distinct CDR3 sequences, approximately 10% seen once. V lost 1 base, J lost 4 bases, and 11 bases lay in between. Per the germline V gene, CDR1 is LGHNA and CDR2 is YSLEER. This CDR3 spans 15 amino acids. The TCR was taken from an adult who was a healthcare worker with PCR-confirmed SARS-CoV-2 infection or an uninfected control (not recorded which). The sequenced sample was whole blood, obtained at baseline. The chain links TRBV4-3 to TRBJ2-1, with unresolved D. This chain's CDR3 is CASSQGASTYNEQFF. The CDR3 region has the DNA TGCGCCAGCAGCCAAGGTGCCTCCACATACAATGAGCAGTTCTTC.